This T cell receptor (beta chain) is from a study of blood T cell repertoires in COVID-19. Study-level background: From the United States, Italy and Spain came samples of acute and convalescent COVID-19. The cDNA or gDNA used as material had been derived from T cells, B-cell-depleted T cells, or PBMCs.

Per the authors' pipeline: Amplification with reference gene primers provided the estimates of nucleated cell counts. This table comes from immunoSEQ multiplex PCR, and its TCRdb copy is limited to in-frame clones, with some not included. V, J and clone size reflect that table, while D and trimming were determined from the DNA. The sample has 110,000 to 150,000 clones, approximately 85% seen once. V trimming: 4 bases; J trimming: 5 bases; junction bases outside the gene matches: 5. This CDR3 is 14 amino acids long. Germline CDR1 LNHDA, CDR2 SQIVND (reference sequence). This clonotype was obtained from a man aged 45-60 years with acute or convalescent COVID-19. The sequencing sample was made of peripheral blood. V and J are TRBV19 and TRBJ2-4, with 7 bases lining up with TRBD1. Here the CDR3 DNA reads TGTGCCAGTAGTACGAGACAGGGTCAAAACATTCAGTACTTC. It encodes CASSTRQGQNIQYF.